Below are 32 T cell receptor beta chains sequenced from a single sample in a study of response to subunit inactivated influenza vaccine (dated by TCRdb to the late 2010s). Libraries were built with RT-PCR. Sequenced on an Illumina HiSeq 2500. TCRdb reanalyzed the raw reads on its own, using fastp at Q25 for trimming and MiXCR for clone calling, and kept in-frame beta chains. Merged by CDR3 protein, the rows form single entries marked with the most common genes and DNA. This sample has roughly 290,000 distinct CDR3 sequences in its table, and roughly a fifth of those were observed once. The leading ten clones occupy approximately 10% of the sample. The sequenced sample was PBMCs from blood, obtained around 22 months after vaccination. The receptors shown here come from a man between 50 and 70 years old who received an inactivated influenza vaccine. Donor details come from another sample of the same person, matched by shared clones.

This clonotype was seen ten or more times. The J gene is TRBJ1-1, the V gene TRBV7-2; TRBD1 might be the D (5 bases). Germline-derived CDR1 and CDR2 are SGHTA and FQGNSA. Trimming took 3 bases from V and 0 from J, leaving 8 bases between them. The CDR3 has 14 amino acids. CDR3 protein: CASSFTTVNTEAFF. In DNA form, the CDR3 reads TGTGCCAGCAGCTTTACGACAGTGAACACTGAAGCTTTCTTT.

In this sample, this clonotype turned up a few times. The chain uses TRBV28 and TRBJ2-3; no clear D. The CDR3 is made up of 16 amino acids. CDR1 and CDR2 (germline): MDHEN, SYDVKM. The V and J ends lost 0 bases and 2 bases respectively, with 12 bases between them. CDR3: CASSLWRSIFTDTQYF. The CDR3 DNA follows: TGTGCCAGCAGTTTATGGCGCTCGATCTTCACAGATACGCAGTATTTT.

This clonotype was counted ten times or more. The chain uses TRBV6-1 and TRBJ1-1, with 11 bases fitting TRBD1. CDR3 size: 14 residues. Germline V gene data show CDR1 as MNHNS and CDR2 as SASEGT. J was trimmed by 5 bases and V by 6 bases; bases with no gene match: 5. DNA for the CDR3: TGTGCCAGCAGGATAGGGACAGGGGGGACTGAAGCTTTCTTT. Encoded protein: CASRIGTGGTEAFF.

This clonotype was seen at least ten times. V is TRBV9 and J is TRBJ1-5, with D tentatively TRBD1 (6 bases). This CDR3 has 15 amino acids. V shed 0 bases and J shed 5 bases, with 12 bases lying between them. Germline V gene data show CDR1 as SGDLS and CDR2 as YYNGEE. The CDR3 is CASSVGRGFDQPQHF. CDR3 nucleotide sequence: TGTGCCAGCAGCGTAGGCAGGGGATTCGATCAGCCCCAGCATTTT.

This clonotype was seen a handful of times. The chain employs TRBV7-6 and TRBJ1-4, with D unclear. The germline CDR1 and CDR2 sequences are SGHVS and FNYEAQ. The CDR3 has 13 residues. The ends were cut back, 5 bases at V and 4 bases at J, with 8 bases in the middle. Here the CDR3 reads CASSLGLNEKLFF. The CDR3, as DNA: TGTGCCAGCAGCCTCGGACTTAATGAAAAACTGTTTTTT.

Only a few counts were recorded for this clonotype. CDR3 in amino acids: CASSEGRGLTEAFF. In DNA form, the CDR3 reads TGTGCCAGCAGTGAAGGGAGGGGGCTCACTGAAGCTTTCTTT. V and J are TRBV2 and TRBJ1-1, with TRBD1 matching 7 bases. The CDR3 length is 14 residues. J gave up 4 bases and V 1 base, and 3 bases lay outside the gene matches. Germline lookup yields CDR1 SNHLY and CDR2 FYNNEI.

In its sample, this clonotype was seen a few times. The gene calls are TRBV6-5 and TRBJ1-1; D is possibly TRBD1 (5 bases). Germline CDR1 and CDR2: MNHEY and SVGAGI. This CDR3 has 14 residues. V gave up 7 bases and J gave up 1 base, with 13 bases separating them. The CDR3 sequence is CASTWDGSNTEAFF. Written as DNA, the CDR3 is TGTGCCAGCACTTGGGACGGATCGAACACTGAAGCTTTCTTT.

The CDR3 DNA reads as TGTGCCTGGAGTGTACAGGGGGGTAGTCAGCCCCAGCATTTT. It translates to CAWSVQGGSQPQHF. This chain joins TRBV30 and TRBJ1-5, with TRBD1 identical over 8 bases. The trim removed 0 bases at V and 6 bases at J, leaving 4 bases unmatched. The germline CDR1 and CDR2 sequences are GTSNPN and SVGIG (reference sequence). CDR3 length: 14 residues.

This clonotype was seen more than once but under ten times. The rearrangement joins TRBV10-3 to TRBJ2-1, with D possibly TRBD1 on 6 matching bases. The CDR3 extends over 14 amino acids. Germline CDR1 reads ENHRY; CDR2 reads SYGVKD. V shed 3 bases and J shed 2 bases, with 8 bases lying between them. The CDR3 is CAISDGQTYNEQFF. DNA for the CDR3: TGTGCCATCAGTGATGGACAGACCTACAATGAGCAGTTCTTC.

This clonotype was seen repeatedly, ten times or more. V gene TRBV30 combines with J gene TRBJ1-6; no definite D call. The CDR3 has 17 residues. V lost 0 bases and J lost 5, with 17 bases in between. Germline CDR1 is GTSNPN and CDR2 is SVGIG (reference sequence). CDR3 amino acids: CAWSVTRTQRHNSPLHF. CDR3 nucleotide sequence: TGTGCCTGGAGTGTAACCAGGACCCAACGCCATAATTCACCCCTCCACTTT.

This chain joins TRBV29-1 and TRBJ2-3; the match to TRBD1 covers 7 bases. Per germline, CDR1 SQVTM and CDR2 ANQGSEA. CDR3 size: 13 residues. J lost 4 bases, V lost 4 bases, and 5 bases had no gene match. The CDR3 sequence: CSVGNRGSDTQYF. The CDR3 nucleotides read TGCAGCGTTGGGAACAGGGGATCAGATACGCAGTATTTT.

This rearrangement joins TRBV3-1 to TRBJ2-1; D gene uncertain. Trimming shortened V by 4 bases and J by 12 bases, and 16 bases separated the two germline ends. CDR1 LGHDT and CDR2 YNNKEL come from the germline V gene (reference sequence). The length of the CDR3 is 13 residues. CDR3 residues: CASSPRVPPGQFF. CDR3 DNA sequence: TGTGCCAGCAGCCCTAGGGTCCCTCCGGGGCAGTTCTTC.

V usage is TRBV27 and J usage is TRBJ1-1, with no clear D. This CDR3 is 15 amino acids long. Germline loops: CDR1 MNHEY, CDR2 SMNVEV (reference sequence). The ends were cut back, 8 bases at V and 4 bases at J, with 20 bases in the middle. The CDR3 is CASSRTLWAGTEAFF. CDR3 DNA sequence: TGTGCCAGCTCGAGGACCCTTTGGGCGGGCACTGAAGCTTTCTTT.

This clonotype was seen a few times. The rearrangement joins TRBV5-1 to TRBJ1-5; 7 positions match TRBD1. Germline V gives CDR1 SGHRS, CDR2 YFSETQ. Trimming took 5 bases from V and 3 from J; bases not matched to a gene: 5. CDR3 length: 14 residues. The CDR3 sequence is CASSRDSLNQPQHF. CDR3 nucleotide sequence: TGCGCCAGCAGTAGGGACAGCCTCAATCAGCCCCAGCATTTT.

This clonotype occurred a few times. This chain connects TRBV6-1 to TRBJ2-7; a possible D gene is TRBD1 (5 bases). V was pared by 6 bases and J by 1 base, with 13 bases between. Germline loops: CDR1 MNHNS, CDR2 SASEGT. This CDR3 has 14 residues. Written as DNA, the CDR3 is TGTGCCAGCAGGGCAGGGCCTTCATCCTACGAGCAGTACTTC. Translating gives CASRAGPSSYEQYF.

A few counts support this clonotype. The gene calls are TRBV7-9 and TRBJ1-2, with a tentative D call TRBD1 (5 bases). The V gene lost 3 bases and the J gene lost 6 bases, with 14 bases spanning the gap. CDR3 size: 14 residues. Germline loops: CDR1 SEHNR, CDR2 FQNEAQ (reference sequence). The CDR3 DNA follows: TGTGCCAGCAGCTTTCCAGGGCGAAGGCATGGCTACACCTTC. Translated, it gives CASSFPGRRHGYTF.

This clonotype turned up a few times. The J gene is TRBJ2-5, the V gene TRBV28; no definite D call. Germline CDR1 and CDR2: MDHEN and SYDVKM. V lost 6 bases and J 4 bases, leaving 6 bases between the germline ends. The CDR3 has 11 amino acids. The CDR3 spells CASRKSETQYF. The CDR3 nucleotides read TGTGCCAGCAGGAAATCAGAGACCCAGTACTTC.

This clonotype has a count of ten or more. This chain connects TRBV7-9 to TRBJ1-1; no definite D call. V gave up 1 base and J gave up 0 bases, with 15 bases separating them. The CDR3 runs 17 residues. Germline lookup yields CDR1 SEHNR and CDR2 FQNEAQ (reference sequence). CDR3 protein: CASSLVWSLTLNTEAFF. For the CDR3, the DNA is TGTGCCAGCAGCTTAGTCTGGTCCCTTACACTGAACACTGAAGCTTTCTTT.

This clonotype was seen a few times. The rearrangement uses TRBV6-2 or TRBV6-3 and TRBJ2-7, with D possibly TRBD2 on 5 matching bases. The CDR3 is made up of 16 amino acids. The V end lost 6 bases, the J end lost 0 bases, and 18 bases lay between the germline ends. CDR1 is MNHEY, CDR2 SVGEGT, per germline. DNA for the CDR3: TGTGCCAGCAGCCCCGCCGGAGGCCGTGACTCCTACGAGCAGTACTTC. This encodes CASSPAGGRDSYEQYF.

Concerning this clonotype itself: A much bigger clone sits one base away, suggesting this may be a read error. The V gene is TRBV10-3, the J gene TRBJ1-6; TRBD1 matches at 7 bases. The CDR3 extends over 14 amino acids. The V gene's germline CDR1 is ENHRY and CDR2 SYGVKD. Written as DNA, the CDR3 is TGTGCCATGAGGGGGCCAGGGGTTGATTCACCCCTCCAATTT. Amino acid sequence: CAMRGPGVDSPLQF.

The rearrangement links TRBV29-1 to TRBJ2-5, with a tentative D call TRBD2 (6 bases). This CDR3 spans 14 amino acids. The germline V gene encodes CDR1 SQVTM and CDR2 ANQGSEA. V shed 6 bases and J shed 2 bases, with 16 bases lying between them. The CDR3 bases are TGCAGCGTCAGGGACGGAGGGACGCAAGAGACCCAGTACTTC. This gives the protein CSVRDGGTQETQYF.

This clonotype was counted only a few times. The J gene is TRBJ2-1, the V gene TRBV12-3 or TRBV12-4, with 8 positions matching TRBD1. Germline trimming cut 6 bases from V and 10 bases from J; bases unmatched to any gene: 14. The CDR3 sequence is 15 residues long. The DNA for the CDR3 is TGTGCCAGCAGGAAATCAGGGGGCCAGAGTGGCGAGCAGTTCTTC. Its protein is CASRKSGGQSGEQFF.

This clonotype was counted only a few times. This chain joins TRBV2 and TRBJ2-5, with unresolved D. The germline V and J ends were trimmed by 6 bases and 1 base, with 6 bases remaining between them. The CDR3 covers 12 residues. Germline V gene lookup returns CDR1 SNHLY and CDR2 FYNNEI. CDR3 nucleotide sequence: TGTGCCAGCAGGAACCCCCAAGAGACCCAGTACTTC. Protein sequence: CASRNPQETQYF.

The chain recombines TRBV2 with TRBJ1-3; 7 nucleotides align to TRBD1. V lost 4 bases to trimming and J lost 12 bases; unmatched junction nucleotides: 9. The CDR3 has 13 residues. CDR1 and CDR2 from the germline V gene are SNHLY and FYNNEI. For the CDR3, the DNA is TGTGCCAGCAGTGGACAGGGTCAGGACATCATATATTTT. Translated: CASSGQGQDIIYF.

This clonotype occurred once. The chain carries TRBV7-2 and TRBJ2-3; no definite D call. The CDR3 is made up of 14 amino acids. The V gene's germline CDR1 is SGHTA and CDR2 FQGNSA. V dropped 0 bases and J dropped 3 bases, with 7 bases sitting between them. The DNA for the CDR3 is TGTGCCAGCAGCTTAGCCCCCGCGACAGATACGCAGTATTTT. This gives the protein CASSLAPATDTQYF.

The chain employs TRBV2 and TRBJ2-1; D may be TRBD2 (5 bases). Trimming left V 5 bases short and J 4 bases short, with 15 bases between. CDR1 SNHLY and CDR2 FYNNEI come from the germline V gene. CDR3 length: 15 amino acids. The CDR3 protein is CASSSGTSWYNEQFF. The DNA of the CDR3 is TGTGCCAGCAGTTCCGGTACTAGTTGGTACAATGAGCAGTTCTTC. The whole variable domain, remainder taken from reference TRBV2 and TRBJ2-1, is EPEVTQTPSHQVTQMGQEVILRCVPISNHLYFYWYRQILGQKVEFLVSFYNNEISEKSEIFDDQFSVERPDGSNFTLKIRSTKLEDSAMYFCASSSGTSWYNEQFFGPGTRLTVL.

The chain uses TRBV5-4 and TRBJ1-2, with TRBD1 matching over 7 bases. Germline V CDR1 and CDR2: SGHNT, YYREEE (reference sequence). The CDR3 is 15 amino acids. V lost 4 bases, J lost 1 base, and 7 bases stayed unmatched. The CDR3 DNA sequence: TGTGCCAGCAGCCTCCGGGACAGAATTAACTATGGCTACACCTTC. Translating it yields CASSLRDRINYGYTF.

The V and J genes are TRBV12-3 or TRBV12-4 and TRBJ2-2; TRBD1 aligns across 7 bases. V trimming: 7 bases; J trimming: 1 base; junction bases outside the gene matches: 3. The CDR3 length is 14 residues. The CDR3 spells CASTNRGNTGELFF. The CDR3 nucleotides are TGTGCCAGCACCAACAGGGGGAACACCGGGGAGCTGTTTTTT.

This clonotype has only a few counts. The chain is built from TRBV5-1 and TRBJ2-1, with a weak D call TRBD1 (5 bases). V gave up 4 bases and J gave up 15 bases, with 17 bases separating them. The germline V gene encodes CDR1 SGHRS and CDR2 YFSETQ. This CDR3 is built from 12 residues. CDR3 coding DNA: TGCGCCAGCAGCCTGTCAGCAGGGAAGGTGTTCTTC. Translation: CASSLSAGKVFF.

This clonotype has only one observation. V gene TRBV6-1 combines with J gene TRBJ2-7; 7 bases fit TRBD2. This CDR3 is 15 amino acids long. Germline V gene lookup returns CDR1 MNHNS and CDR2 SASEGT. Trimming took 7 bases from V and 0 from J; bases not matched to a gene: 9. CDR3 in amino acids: CASIERGGSSYEQYF. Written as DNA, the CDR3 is TGTGCCAGCATAGAAAGGGGAGGGAGCTCCTACGAGCAGTACTTC.

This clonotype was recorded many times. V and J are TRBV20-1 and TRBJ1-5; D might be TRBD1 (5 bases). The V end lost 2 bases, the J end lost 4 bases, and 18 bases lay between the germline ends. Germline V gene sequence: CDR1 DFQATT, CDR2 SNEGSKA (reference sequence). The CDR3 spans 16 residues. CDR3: CSARRGNTGLNQPQHF. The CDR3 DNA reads TGCAGTGCTAGACGGGGGAATACGGGGCTTAATCAGCCCCAGCATTTT.

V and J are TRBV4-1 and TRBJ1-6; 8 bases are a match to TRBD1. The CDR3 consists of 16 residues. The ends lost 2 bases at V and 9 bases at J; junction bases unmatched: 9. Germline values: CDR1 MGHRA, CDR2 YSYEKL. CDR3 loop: CASSQPLQGVGSPLHF. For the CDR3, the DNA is TGCGCCAGCAGCCAACCATTACAGGGGGTCGGTTCACCCCTCCACTTT.